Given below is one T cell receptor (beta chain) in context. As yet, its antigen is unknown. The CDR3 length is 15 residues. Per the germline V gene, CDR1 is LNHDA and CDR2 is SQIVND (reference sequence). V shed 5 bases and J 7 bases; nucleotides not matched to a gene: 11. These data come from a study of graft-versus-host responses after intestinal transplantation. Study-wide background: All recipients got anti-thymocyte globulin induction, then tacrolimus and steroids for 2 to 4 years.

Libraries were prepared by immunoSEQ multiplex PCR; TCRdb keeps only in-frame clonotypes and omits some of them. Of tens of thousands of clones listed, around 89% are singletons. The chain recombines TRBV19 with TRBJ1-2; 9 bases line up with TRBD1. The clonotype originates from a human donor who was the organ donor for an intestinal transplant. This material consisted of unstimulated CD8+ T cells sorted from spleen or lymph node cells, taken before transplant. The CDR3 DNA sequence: TGTGCCAGTAGTTGGCTCGGGGACAGGGAAATTGGCTACACCTTC. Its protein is CASSWLGDREIGYTF.